A selection of T cell receptor beta chains follows, all from one sample in a study of OX40 agonist ivuxolimab in advanced cancers. Clones were sequenced by immunoSEQ multiplex PCR, and TCRdb holds only the in-frame ones, with some missing. The repertoire has 77,000 or so clones, about nine tenths of them found once; the top ten carry 0.3% to 0.4%. The specimen was CD4+ or CD8+ T cells sorted from blood, collected in a trial of the OX40 agonist ivuxolimab. The receptors were gathered from an adult with an advanced solid tumor such as melanoma, head and neck, liver or kidney cancer. The CDR3 runs from the conserved cysteine through the conserved F or W. D genes are given only for firm matches. Not every row has a clone size; where given, it reads once, few, many or a size class.

CDR3aa	CDR3nt	d_gene	len	abundance	v_gene	j_gene
CASSSGQEGSPLHF	TGCGCCAGCAGCTCAGGACAGGAAGGTTCACCCCTCCACTTT	TRBD1	14	few	TRBV5-1	TRBJ1-6
CASSPQGVGTDTQYF	TGTGCCAGCAGCCCTCAAGGTGTAGGCACAGATACGCAGTATTTT	-	15	-	TRBV7-2	TRBJ2-3
CASSHSTLSSTDTQYF	TGTGCCAGCAGCCACTCGACACTCTCGAGCACAGATACGCAGTATTTT	-	16	-	TRBV6-6	TRBJ2-3
CASNRDAESPLHF	TGTGCCAGCAACCGGGACGCGGAATCACCCCTCCACTTT	-	13	few	TRBV2	TRBJ1-6
CSVEIGTEAFF	TGCAGCGTTGAAATAGGCACTGAAGCTTTCTTT	-	11	-	TRBV29-1	TRBJ1-1
CATSRTIAGANEQFF	TGTGCCACCAGCAGAACTATAGCGGGAGCGAATGAGCAGTTCTTC	TRBD2	15	-	TRBV15	TRBJ2-1
CASSHSEGVPGFSSYEQYF	TGTGCCAGCAGCCACTCGGAGGGTGTCCCCGGCTTTAGCTCCTACGAGCAGTACTTC	-	19	-	TRBV13	TRBJ2-7
CASMGPETGILKTQYF	TGTGCCAGCATGGGACCCGAAACAGGGATCTTAAAGACCCAGTACTTC	-	16	-	TRBV28	TRBJ2-5
CASSIGVDYGYTF	TGTGCCAGTAGTATCGGGGTTGACTATGGCTACACCTTC	-	13	once	TRBV19	TRBJ1-2
CASSKLAGVTDTQYF	TGTGCCAGCAGCAAATTAGCGGGGGTCACAGATACGCAGTATTTT	TRBD2	15	-	TRBV7-2	TRBJ2-3
CASSRQGNYEQYF	TGTGCCAGCAGCAGACAGGGTAACTACGAGCAGTACTTC	TRBD1	13	-	TRBV2	TRBJ2-7
CASSLDLSNYGYTF	TGTGCCAGCAGCTTAGATCTAAGTAACTATGGCTACACCTTC	-	14	-	TRBV11-2	TRBJ1-2
CASSRGQSTSGGYNEQFF	TGTGCCAGCAGCAGAGGCCAATCTACTAGCGGGGGCTACAATGAGCAGTTCTTC	TRBD2	18	-	TRBV9	TRBJ2-1
CASSERQGSNTEAFF	TGTGCCAGCAGTGAAAGACAGGGATCTAACACTGAAGCTTTCTTT	TRBD1	15	-	TRBV6-1	TRBJ1-1
CASSLPGALNQETQYF	TGTGCCAGCAGTTTACCTGGGGCCCTGAACCAAGAGACCCAGTACTTC	-	16	-	TRBV28	TRBJ2-5
CASSPIDRYNSPLHF	TGTGCCAGCAGTCCCATCGACAGATATAATTCACCCCTCCACTTT	-	15	-	TRBV27	TRBJ1-6
CASSVAIASTSWTGELFF	TGTGCCAGCAGCGTAGCTATTGCTAGCACCAGTTGGACCGGGGAGCTGTTTTTT	-	18	-	TRBV9	TRBJ2-2
CASSLATANQETQYF	TGTGCCAGCAGCTTAGCGACTGCCAACCAAGAGACCCAGTACTTC	-	15	-	TRBV7-6	TRBJ2-5
CAWSPGQGDYGYTF	TGTGCCTGGAGTCCGGGACAGGGCGACTATGGCTACACCTTC	TRBD1	14	-	TRBV30	TRBJ1-2
CASSPGQGEAFF	TGTGCCAGCAGCCCGGGACAGGGGGAAGCTTTCTTT	TRBD1	12	-	TRBV5-4	TRBJ1-1
CASRNTVNTEAFF	TGTGCCAGCAGGAATACAGTGAACACTGAAGCTTTCTTT	-	13	once	TRBV28	TRBJ1-1
CAWSGLGNEQFF	TGTGCCTGGAGTGGGTTGGGGAATGAGCAGTTCTTC	-	12	-	TRBV30	TRBJ2-1
CASSPRTGETQYF	TGTGCCAGCAGTCCCCGGACCGGAGAGACCCAGTACTTC	-	13	-	TRBV2	TRBJ2-5
CSVGPTGGGSYEQYF	TGCAGCGTAGGACCTACAGGGGGAGGCTCCTACGAGCAGTACTTC	TRBD1	15	-	TRBV29-1	TRBJ2-7
CASSLAEWGNSPLHF	TGCGCCAGCAGCTTGGCCGAGTGGGGGAATTCACCCCTCCACTTT	-	15	-	TRBV5-1	TRBJ1-6
CASSLTTGPSYNEQFF	TGCGCCAGCAGCCTAACTACGGGGCCCTCCTACAATGAGCAGTTCTTC	-	16	-	TRBV4-3	TRBJ2-1
CASRGSYEQYF	TGCGCCAGCAGGGGTTCCTACGAGCAGTACTTC	-	11	-	TRBV5-1	TRBJ2-7
CASSSGTGKLTDTQYF	TGTGCCAGCAGCTCCGGGACAGGGAAGCTCACAGATACGCAGTATTTT	TRBD1	16	-	TRBV11-3	TRBJ2-3
CASSFGADYGYTF	TGTGCCAGCAGCTTTGGGGCGGACTATGGCTACACCTTC	-	13	-	TRBV7-2	TRBJ1-2
CASSQGLAGVTGELFF	TGTGCCAGCAGCCAAGGACTAGCGGGAGTCACCGGGGAGCTGTTTTTT	TRBD2	16	-	TRBV14	TRBJ2-2
CASPGTTNTEAFF	TGTGCCAGTCCAGGGACAACGAACACTGAAGCTTTCTTT	-	13	once	TRBV28	TRBJ1-1
CASSLGLGDSTNEKLFF	TGTGCCAGCAGCTTGGGGTTAGGGGATTCGACTAATGAAAAACTGTTTTTT	-	17	-	TRBV5-5	TRBJ1-4